This T cell receptor beta chain emerged from a study of CD4 T cells in relation to SARS-CoV-2 and coronaviruses. Across the study: Shared crossreactive spike epitopes were mapped to their HLA restriction.

Germline CDR1 reads ENHRY; CDR2 reads SYGVKD. V was shortened by 6 bases and J by 1 base, with 12 bases between the two germline ends. The length of the CDR3 is 14 residues. This clone appeared a single time. What it recognizes is unknown. The assay was immunoSEQ multiplex PCR, and TCRdb's table has in-frame clones only and misses some. The sample lists about 40,000 clones; 82% were seen once. The clonotype comes from an adult with COVID-19. The V call is TRBV10-3, the J call TRBJ2-5; D remains ambiguous. Sequenced input: naive CD4+ T cells from PBMCs, cultured in vitro. The subset here: naive CD4+ T cells isolated by negative enrichment. The CDR3 bases are TGTGCCATCAGGGACGCCAACGGCCAAGAGACCCAGTACTTC. Encoded protein: CAIRDANGQETQYF.